A single sample gave rise to the 8 T cell receptor beta chains below, sequenced in a study of T cell repertoires in cytomegalovirus infection. No antigen is known for these receptors. TCRdb itself ran the reads through MiXCR, one entry per CDR3 protein. This table has about 330,000 distinct CDR3 sequences, roughly 34% appearing once. The specimen was cultured PBMCs, collected from culture after CMV antigen stimulation. These receptor sequences come from a human donor in good health (CMV status not recorded). Some clones in this sample may be carry-over from other donors' samples.

This clonotype was counted at least ten times. The V and J genes are TRBV13 and TRBJ1-5; D not certain. V lost 5 bases and J 4 bases, leaving 12 bases between the germline ends. Germline values: CDR1 PRHDT, CDR2 FYEKMQ (reference sequence). The CDR3 contains 14 residues. The CDR3 DNA reads as TGTGCCAGCAGCCGTCGACGCGAAAATCAGCCCCAGCATTTT. This translates into CASSRRRENQPQHF.

The gene calls are TRBV20-1 and TRBJ2-2; 10 positions match TRBD2. With V trimmed by 2 bases and J by 3 bases, 3 bases remained unmatched. The CDR3 consists of 15 residues. Germline CDR1 is DFQATT and CDR2 is SNEGSKA (reference sequence). CDR3 sequence reads: CSARIAGGYTGELFF. The CDR3 DNA reads TGCAGTGCTAGAATAGCGGGAGGTTACACCGGGGAGCTGTTTTTT.

As DNA, the CDR3 is TGTGCCGCGGGCGATAGCACAGATACGCAGTATTTT. It codes for CAAGDSTDTQYF. The chain employs TRBV28 and TRBJ2-3; a weak D match, TRBD2 (5 bases). CDR1 MDHEN and CDR2 SYDVKM come from the germline V gene. With 11 bases removed from V and 0 bases from J, the gap between germline ends came to 9 bases. This CDR3 is built from 12 residues.

This rearrangement joins TRBV19 to TRBJ2-1; TRBD1 or TRBD2 may be the D gene (5 bases each). The CDR3 is 16 amino acids. Trimming shortened V by 6 bases and J by 5 bases, and 20 bases separated the two germline ends. Per the germline V gene, CDR1 is LNHDA and CDR2 is SQIVND (reference sequence). The CDR3 protein is CASRLQGQGVNNEQFF. CDR3 coding DNA: TGTGCCAGTAGACTCCAGGGTCAGGGAGTTAACAATGAGCAGTTCTTC.

This clonotype was counted a few times. The rearrangement uses TRBV5-4 and TRBJ2-5, with D perhaps matching TRBD1 or TRBD2 (5 bases each). Germline CDR1 and CDR2: SGHNT and YYREEE (reference sequence). V was trimmed by 4 bases and J by 6 bases, leaving 19 bases between them. The CDR3 is 15 amino acids. The chain's CDR3 is CASSPIPGSGQTQYF. The DNA of the CDR3 is TGTGCCAGCAGCCCAATTCCGGGATCGGGGCAGACCCAGTACTTC.

This clonotype has a handful of counts. The DNA of the CDR3 is TGTGCCAGCAGTTTACAGCAGACCCAGTACTTC. Its protein is CASSLQQTQYF. The chain couples TRBV12-3 or TRBV12-4 to TRBJ2-5; D call uncertain. The CDR3 has 11 amino acids. V was cut by 2 bases and J by 6 bases, with 4 bases left in between.

The chain has TRBV7-2 and TRBJ1-2; 10 bases match TRBD1. Germline lookup yields CDR1 SGHTA and CDR2 FQGNSA. V dropped 5 bases and J dropped 1; count of bases not matched to a gene: 4. This CDR3 comprises 15 residues. The CDR3 nucleotides read TGTGCCAGCAGCCGGACAGGGGGGAATAACTATGGCTACACCTTC. Residues: CASSRTGGNNYGYTF.

The rearrangement links TRBV6-2 or TRBV6-3 to TRBJ1-1; D ambiguous. Looked up from germline, CDR1 is MNHEY and CDR2 is SVGEGT. This CDR3 is built from 12 residues. The ends were cut back, 6 bases at V and 6 bases at J, with 11 bases in the middle. The CDR3 nucleotides are TGTGCCAGCAGAGAAACTTCTCCTGAAGCTTTCTTT. Protein product: CASRETSPEAFF.